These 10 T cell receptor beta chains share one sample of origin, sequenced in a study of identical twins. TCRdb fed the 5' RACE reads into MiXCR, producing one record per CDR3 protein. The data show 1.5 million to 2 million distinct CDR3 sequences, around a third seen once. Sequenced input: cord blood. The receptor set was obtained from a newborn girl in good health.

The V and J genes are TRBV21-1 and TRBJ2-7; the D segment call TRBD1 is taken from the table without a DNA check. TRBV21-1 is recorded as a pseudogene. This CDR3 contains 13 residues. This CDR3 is CASSKGEGYEQYF. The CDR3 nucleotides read TGTGCCAGCAGCAAAGGGGAAGGGTACGAGCAGTACTTC.

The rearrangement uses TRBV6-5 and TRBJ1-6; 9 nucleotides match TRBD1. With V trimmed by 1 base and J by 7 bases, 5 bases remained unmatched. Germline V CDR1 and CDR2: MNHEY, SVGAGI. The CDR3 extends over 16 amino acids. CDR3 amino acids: CASSYLPGQGNSPLHF. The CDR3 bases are TGTGCCAGCAGTTACTTGCCCGGACAGGGGAATTCACCCCTCCACTTT.

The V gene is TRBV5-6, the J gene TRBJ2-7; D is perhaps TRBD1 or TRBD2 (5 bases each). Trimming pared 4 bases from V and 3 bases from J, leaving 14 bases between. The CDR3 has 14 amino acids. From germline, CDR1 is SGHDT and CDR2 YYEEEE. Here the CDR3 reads CASSPYGTVYEQYF. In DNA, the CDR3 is TGTGCCAGCAGCCCGTATGGGACGGTCTACGAGCAGTACTTC.

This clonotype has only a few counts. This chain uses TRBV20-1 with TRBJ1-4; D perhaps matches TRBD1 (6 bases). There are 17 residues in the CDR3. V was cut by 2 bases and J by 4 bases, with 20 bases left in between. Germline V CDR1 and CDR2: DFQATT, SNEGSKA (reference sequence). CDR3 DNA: TGCAGTGCTAGACCTCCGGTTGGACAGACAATTAATGAAAAACTGTTTTTT. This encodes CSARPPVGQTINEKLFF.

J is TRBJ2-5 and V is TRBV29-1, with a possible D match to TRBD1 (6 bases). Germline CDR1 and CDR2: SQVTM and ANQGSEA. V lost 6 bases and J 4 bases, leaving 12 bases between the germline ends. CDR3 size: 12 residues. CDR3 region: CSVQGGGETQYF. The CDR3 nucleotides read TGCAGCGTCCAAGGGGGTGGAGAGACCCAGTACTTC.

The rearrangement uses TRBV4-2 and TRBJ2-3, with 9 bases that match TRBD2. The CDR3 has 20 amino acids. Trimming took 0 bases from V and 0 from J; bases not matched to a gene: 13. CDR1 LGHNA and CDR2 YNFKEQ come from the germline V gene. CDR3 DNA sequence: TGTGCCAGCAGCCAAGAAAATAGGAGCGGGAGGAGGCGTAGCACAGATACGCAGTATTTT. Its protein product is CASSQENRSGRRRSTDTQYF.

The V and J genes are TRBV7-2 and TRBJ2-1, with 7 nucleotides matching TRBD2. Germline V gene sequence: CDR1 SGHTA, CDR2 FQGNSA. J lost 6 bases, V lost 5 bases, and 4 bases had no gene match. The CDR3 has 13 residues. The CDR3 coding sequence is TGTGCCAGCAGCCTCACTAGCGTCAATGAGCAGTTCTTC. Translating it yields CASSLTSVNEQFF. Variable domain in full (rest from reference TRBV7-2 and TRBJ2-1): GAGVSQSPSNKVTEKGKDVELRCDPISGHTALYWYRQSLGQGLEFLIYFQGNSAPDKSGLPSDRFSAERTGGSVSTLTIQRTQQEDSAVYLCASSLTSVNEQFFGPGTRLTVL.

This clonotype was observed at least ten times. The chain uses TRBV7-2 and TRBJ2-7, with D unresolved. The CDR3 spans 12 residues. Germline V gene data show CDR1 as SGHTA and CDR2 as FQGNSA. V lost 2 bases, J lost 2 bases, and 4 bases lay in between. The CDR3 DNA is TGTGCCAGCAGCTTATGGCCCTACGAGCAGTACTTC. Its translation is CASSLWPYEQYF.

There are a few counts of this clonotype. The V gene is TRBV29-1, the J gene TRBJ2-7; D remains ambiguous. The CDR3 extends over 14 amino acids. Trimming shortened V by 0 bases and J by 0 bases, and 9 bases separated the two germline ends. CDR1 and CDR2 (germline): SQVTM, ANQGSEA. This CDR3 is CSVEDAGTSYEQYF. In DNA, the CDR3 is TGCAGCGTTGAAGATGCCGGTACCTCCTACGAGCAGTACTTC.

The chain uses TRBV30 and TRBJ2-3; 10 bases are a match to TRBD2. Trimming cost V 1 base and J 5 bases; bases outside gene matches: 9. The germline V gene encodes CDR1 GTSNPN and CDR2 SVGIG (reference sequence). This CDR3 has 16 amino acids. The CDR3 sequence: CAWSEASGGLGDTQYF. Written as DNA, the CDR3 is TGTGCCTGGAGTGAGGCTAGCGGGGGCTTGGGAGATACGCAGTATTTT.